Below, one T cell receptor (beta chain) is given with its context. The V end lost 1 base, the J end lost 6 bases, and 13 bases lay between the germline ends. The length of the CDR3 is 14 residues. Per germline, CDR1 GTSNPN and CDR2 SVGIG (reference sequence). The entry originates in a study of early T cells in non-severe SARS-CoV-2 infection. Unique molecular identifier tags were affixed to discrete cDNA molecules. In TCRdb, the 5' RACE reads were re-called with MiXCR into one record per CDR3 protein. The top ten hold 3% to 4% of the sample, which has around 67,000 distinct CDR3 sequences, more than 9% seen once.

The specimen sequenced was whole blood. The origin of this receptor is an adult who was a healthcare worker with PCR-confirmed SARS-CoV-2 infection or an uninfected control (not recorded which). The chain couples TRBV30 to TRBJ1-5; D is uncertain. The CDR3: CAWSANHRGQPQHF. The CDR3 nucleotides are TGTGCCTGGAGTGCGAACCACAGAGGTCAGCCCCAGCATTTT.